The 10 T cell receptor beta chains in this list originate from one sample, sequenced in a study of Ad26.COV2.S vaccination and SARS-CoV-2 variants. Treatment denoted: roughly 18 received Ad26.COV2.S at low or high dose, single or two shots; 5 received placebo; per-sample allocation not given. Material that was analyzed had been drawn on day 63 after the first vaccine or placebo injection. TCRdb's copy holds only in-frame clones and misses some; the assay was immunoSEQ multiplex PCR. The data contain a few hundred thousand clones, 75% to 90% of them singletons. Material: peripheral blood, obtained in a trial of Ad26.COV2.S vaccine versus placebo. The receptors here all came from a person aged 18-60 years who received the Ad26.COV2.S COVID-19 vaccine or a placebo.

This clone was seen repeatedly, ten times or more. This chain connects TRBV7-9 to TRBJ2-1; maybe TRBD1 (5 bases). V lost 1 base and J 7 bases, leaving 5 bases between the germline ends. The germline V gene encodes CDR1 SEHNR and CDR2 FQNEAQ (reference sequence). CDR3 length: 12 residues. CDR3 region: CASSLEGNEQFF. CDR3 bases: TGTGCCAGCAGCTTAGAGGGGAATGAGCAGTTCTTC.

This clone was observed a few times. The rearrangement joins TRBV3-1 (or the pseudogene TRBV3-2) to TRBJ2-7; 9 bases are shared with TRBD2. Germline trimming cut 1 base from V and 0 bases from J; bases unmatched to any gene: 7. This CDR3 is built from 17 residues. Germline-derived CDR1 and CDR2 are LGHDT and YNNKEL (reference sequence). CDR3 DNA: TGTGCCAGCAGCCAAGGGGGTTTAGCGGGAGTCTCCTACGAGCAGTACTTC. It specifies CASSQGGLAGVSYEQYF.

The chain links TRBV5-4 to TRBJ1-2; 9 bases match TRBD1. Germline CDR1 SGHNT, CDR2 YYREEE (reference sequence). The CDR3 is 15 residues long. Trimming cost V 0 bases and J 4 bases; bases outside gene matches: 4. The CDR3 is CASSLVGQGFYGYTF. In DNA form, the CDR3 reads TGTGCCAGCAGCTTGGTTGGACAGGGGTTCTATGGCTACACCTTC. Combining the CDR3 with reference TRBV5-4 and TRBJ1-2 gives the whole variable domain ETGVTQSPTHLIKTRGQQVTLRCSSQSGHNTVSWYQQALGQGPQFIFQYYREEENGRGNFPPRFSGLQFPNYSSELNVNALELDDSALYLCASSLVGQGFYGYTFGSGTRLTVV.

Remarks on this clone: The sample has other DNA sequences that encode this CDR3 too. The chain couples TRBV7-6 to TRBJ2-1, with D perhaps TRBD1 (6 bases). CDR1 and CDR2 (germline): SGHVS, FNYEAQ. The CDR3 has 15 residues. Trimming took 3 bases from V and 0 from J, leaving 9 bases between them. The CDR3 bases are TGTGCCAGCAGCTTGAGGGGGAGCTCCTACAATGAGCAGTTCTTC. Translating it yields CASSLRGSSYNEQFF.

The genes are TRBV5-1 and TRBJ1-6; perhaps TRBD1 as D (5 bases). This CDR3 has 14 amino acids. Trimming stripped 4 bases from V and 10 bases from J, with 15 bases between. Germline loops: CDR1 SGHRS, CDR2 YFSETQ. For the CDR3, the DNA is TGCGCCAGCAGCCAGGGATCCGACGGGTCACCCCTCCACTTT. Residues: CASSQGSDGSPLHF.

The V gene is TRBV19, the J gene TRBJ2-5; D possibly corresponds to TRBD2 (5 bases). Trimming removed 7 bases at V and 5 bases at J, with 11 bases between. The germline V gene encodes CDR1 LNHDA and CDR2 SQIVND (reference sequence). This CDR3 spans 12 amino acids. The CDR3 DNA is TGTGCCAGTAAGGGCGGGTTGGAGACCCAGTACTTC. Protein sequence: CASKGGLETQYF.

This clone has a single count. The gene calls are TRBV6-4 and TRBJ1-1; D is unresolved. The V end was cut by 3 bases, the J end by 1 base, with 9 bases between. Germline-derived CDR1 and CDR2 are MRHNA and SNTAGT. The CDR3 contains 14 residues. The CDR3 loop reads CASSDRAGNTEAFF. For the CDR3, the DNA is TGTGCCAGCAGTGATAGGGCCGGGAACACTGAAGCTTTCTTT.

This chain joins TRBV28 and TRBJ2-5; D ambiguous. Germline values: CDR1 MDHEN, CDR2 SYDVKM. The CDR3 is 11 residues long. Trimming cost V 5 bases and J 1 base, with 2 bases left between them. The CDR3 DNA is TGTGCCAGCAGTCCCCAAGAGACCCAGTACTTC. Its translation is CASSPQETQYF. The full variable domain, rest sourced from reference TRBV28 and TRBJ2-5, is DVKVTQSSRYLVKRTGEKVFLECVQDMDHENMFWYRQDPGLGLRLIYFSYDVKMKEKGDIPEGYSVSREKKERFSLILESASTNQTSMYLCASSPQETQYFGPGTRLLVL.

CDR3 nucleotide sequence: TGTGCCAGCAGCTTGGAGGGAGCGGGAGGGCCTCGGGATGAGCAGTTCTTC. It translates to CASSLEGAGGPRDEQFF. The chain is built from TRBV5-5 and TRBJ2-1, with 10 bases identical to TRBD2. This CDR3 has 17 amino acids. Germline V gene lookup returns CDR1 SGHKS and CDR2 YYEKEE (reference sequence). The trim removed 0 bases at V and 8 bases at J, leaving 11 bases unmatched.

The rearrangement links TRBV18 to TRBJ2-1; 7 positions agree with TRBD1. V gave up 5 bases and J gave up 8 bases; unmatched junction bases: 12. The CDR3 runs to 15 residues. Germline assignment: CDR1 KGHSH and CDR2 LQKENI. Here the CDR3 DNA reads TGTGCCAGCTCATCAAGACAGGGATTGGGCGATGAGCAGTTCTTC. Translating it yields CASSSRQGLGDEQFF.